These 18 T cell receptor beta chains share one sample of origin, sequenced in a study of shared T cell receptors in the human thymus. The data were produced by immunoSEQ multiplex PCR, yet TCRdb's version contains in-frame clones alone and is incomplete. The repertoire holds 640,000 or so clones, with around 87% as singletons. This sample was also put to use in a study of human thymus T cells.

Sequenced sample: thymocytes. The receptors here all came from a boy under three years old with a congenital heart defect.

The rearrangement joins TRBV19 to TRBJ1-2, with D maybe TRBD1 (6 bases). Germline lookup yields CDR1 LNHDA and CDR2 SQIVND (reference sequence). This CDR3 is built from 14 residues. V lost 7 bases and J lost 0, with 12 bases in between. The CDR3 DNA follows: TGTGCCAGTACCCGGACAGAAACTAACTATGGCTACACCTTC. Translated, it gives CASTRTETNYGYTF.

This clone was recorded only once. A junction boundary mismatches the germline segment, possibly from a read error. The genes are TRBV4-3 and TRBJ2-2; 7 bases fit TRBD2. Germline values: CDR1 LGHNA, CDR2 YSLEER. This CDR3 region has 18 residues. For the CDR3, the DNA is TGCGCCAGCAGCCAACCCGGCGGGGGAGGGAAGAACCCCGGGGAGCTGTTTTTT. This sequence encodes CASSQPGGGGKNPGELFF.

This rearrangement joins TRBV18 to TRBJ2-7; D might be TRBD1 (6 bases). The CDR3 length is 13 residues. Germline V CDR1 and CDR2: KGHSH, LQKENI. Trimming took 3 bases from V and 3 from J, leaving 9 bases between them. Here the CDR3 reads CASSPDRIYEQYF. CDR3 sequence (DNA): TGTGCCAGCTCACCCGACAGGATCTACGAGCAGTACTTC.

Here the CDR3 reads CASSQDPSGGLNTGELFF. Here the CDR3 DNA reads TGCGCCAGCAGCCAAGATCCCTCAGGGGGCCTGAACACCGGGGAGCTGTTTTTT. J is TRBJ2-2 and V is TRBV4-3; 8 bases fit TRBD1. Unmatched junction bases numbered 7, after V lost 0 bases and J lost 1 base. This CDR3 is 18 amino acids long. Germline CDR1 and CDR2: LGHNA and YSLEER.

The rearrangement links TRBV30 to TRBJ1-2; the match to TRBD1 covers 10 bases. CDR1 and CDR2 from the germline V gene are GTSNPN and SVGIG (reference sequence). The ends lost 8 bases at V and 1 base at J; junction bases unmatched: 13. The CDR3 has 16 amino acids. CDR3 loop: CAAYPSRDRGNYGYTF. The CDR3 nucleotides are TGTGCCGCCTACCCATCCCGGGACAGGGGTAACTATGGCTACACCTTC.

The genes are TRBV10-1 and TRBJ1-5; D not resolved. CDR1 and CDR2 from the germline V gene are WNHNN and SYGVQD (reference sequence). The V and J ends lost 1 base and 0 bases respectively, with 19 bases between them. The CDR3 spans 19 residues. CDR3 DNA: TGCGCCAGCAGTGAGTTCAGGAGGCTTGGCAGAAATAGCAATCAGCCCCAGCATTTT. Encoded protein: CASSEFRRLGRNSNQPQHF.

CDR3 residues: CASSPGPANTGELFF. DNA of the CDR3: TGTGCCAGCTCCCCGGGTCCAGCGAACACCGGGGAGCTGTTTTTT. This chain connects TRBV14 to TRBJ2-2; D is unresolved. Trimming took off 8 bases at V and 0 bases at J, with 13 bases between the two ends. CDR1 and CDR2 from the germline V gene are SGHDN and FVKESK. The CDR3 sequence is 15 residues long.

This clone occurred a few times. Written as DNA, the CDR3 is TGTGCCAGCAGCCCGAACAGGGAAATTGTTGAATCCTATAATTCACCCCTCCACTTT. The encoded protein is CASSPNREIVESYNSPLHF. The rearrangement uses TRBV5-8 and TRBJ1-6; D is perhaps TRBD1 (6 bases). Germline V gene lookup returns CDR1 SGHTS and CDR2 YDEGEE. This CDR3 has 19 residues. Trimming cost V 4 bases and J 1 base, with 21 bases left between them.

The DNA for the CDR3 is TGTGCCAGCAGTGAAGCGGCAGGGTGGGATAGCAATCAGCCCCAGCATTTT. As protein: CASSEAAGWDSNQPQHF. The chain has TRBV6-1 and TRBJ1-5, with D perhaps matching TRBD1 (5 bases). Trimming pared 0 bases from V and 0 bases from J, leaving 12 bases between. Germline CDR1 MNHNS, CDR2 SASEGT. The CDR3 extends over 17 amino acids.

This clone was seen more than once but under ten times. V is TRBV30 and J is TRBJ2-5; 7 nucleotides line up with TRBD1. CDR1 GTSNPN and CDR2 SVGIG come from the germline V gene (reference sequence). This CDR3 comprises 12 residues. V was pared by 7 bases and J by 1 base, with 3 bases of the junction left unmatched. CDR3 nucleotides: TGTGCCTCAGGGACAGTCCAAGAGACCCAGTACTTC. It is translated as CASGTVQETQYF. The whole variable domain, filled in from reference TRBV30 and TRBJ2-5, reads SQTIHQWPATLVQPVGSPLSLECTVEGTSNPNLYWYRQAAGRGLQLLFYSVGIGQISSEVPQNLSASRPQDRQFILSSKKLLLSDSGFYLCASGTVQETQYFGPGTRLLVL.

The rearrangement links TRBV5-6 to TRBJ1-2; weak D call: TRBD1 (5 bases). V lost 4 bases, J lost 0 bases, and 13 bases lay in between. In germline, CDR1 is SGHDT, CDR2 YYEEEE. This CDR3 region has 15 residues. CDR3 bases: TGTGCCAGCAGCCCCCGACAGTGGACTAACTATGGCTACACCTTC. This sequence encodes CASSPRQWTNYGYTF.

The rearrangement uses TRBV4-1 and TRBJ1-3; 8 nucleotides agree with TRBD1. Losses at the gene ends were 5 bases for V and 0 bases for J; bases not matched to a gene: 9. The germline gives CDR1 MGHRA, CDR2 YSYEKL. This CDR3 is 17 amino acids long. For the CDR3, the DNA is TGCGCCAGCAGCGGCCGGGACAGGTTTGACTCTGGAAACACCATATATTTT. The encoded protein is CASSGRDRFDSGNTIYF.

This chain connects TRBV12-5 to TRBJ2-2, with D possibly matching TRBD2 (5 bases). V was trimmed by 3 bases and J by 2 bases, leaving 10 bases between them. The germline CDR1 and CDR2 sequences are LGHNT and FRNRAP. The CDR3 has 15 residues. This chain's CDR3 is CASGLYGVNTGELFF. For the CDR3, the DNA is TGTGCTAGTGGTTTATACGGGGTCAACACCGGGGAGCTGTTTTTT.

The V and J genes are TRBV11-2 and TRBJ1-1, with D hard to call. V was shortened by 1 base and J by 6 bases, with 3 bases between the two germline ends. The length of the CDR3 is 11 residues. CDR1 SGHAT and CDR2 FQNNGV come from the germline V gene. The chain's CDR3 is CASSLVSEAFF. CDR3 coding DNA: TGTGCCAGCAGCTTAGTATCTGAAGCTTTCTTT.

The CDR3 protein is CASSHFLATYNEQFF. The CDR3 DNA sequence: TGTGCCAGCAGCCATTTCCTAGCGACCTACAATGAGCAGTTCTTC. The J gene is TRBJ2-1, the V gene TRBV14; maybe TRBD2 (6 bases). Trimming took 3 bases from V and 2 from J, leaving 11 bases between them. In germline, CDR1 is SGHDN, CDR2 FVKESK. The CDR3 sequence is 15 residues long. Drawing the rest from reference TRBV14 and TRBJ2-1, the complete variable domain is EAGVTQFPSHSVIEKGQTVTLRCDPISGHDNLYWYRRVMGKEIKFLLHFVKESKQDESGMPNNRFLAERTGGTYSTLKVQPAELEDSGVYFCASSHFLATYNEQFFGPGTRLTVL.

This chain joins TRBV4-1 and TRBJ1-3; no firm D call. The germline CDR1 and CDR2 sequences are MGHRA and YSYEKL. The CDR3 is made up of 18 amino acids. The ends were cut back, 3 bases at V and 0 bases at J, with 18 bases in the middle. The CDR3, as DNA: TGCGCCAGCAGCCACGGTACCAAACCACAGATCTCTGGAAACACCATATATTTT. Its protein product is CASSHGTKPQISGNTIYF.

The CDR3 loop is CASSEARDRGTSPLHF. The CDR3 bases are TGTGCCAGCAGTGAAGCGCGAGACAGGGGTACTTCACCCCTCCACTTT. This chain connects TRBV6-1 to TRBJ1-6, with TRBD1 identical over 8 bases. This CDR3 region has 16 residues. CDR1 MNHNS and CDR2 SASEGT come from the germline V gene. Trimming cost V 0 bases and J 9 bases; bases outside gene matches: 7.

The gene calls are TRBV28 and TRBJ1-6; TRBD1 agrees at 8 bases. The length of the CDR3 is 16 residues. The germline V gene has CDR1 MDHEN and CDR2 SYDVKM. The ends lost 2 bases at V and 7 bases at J; junction bases unmatched: 7. CDR3 coding DNA: TGTGCCAGCAGTTTACAGGGGGCGTTTAAAAATTCACCCCTCCACTTT. Amino acids: CASSLQGAFKNSPLHF.